Following are 22 T cell receptor beta chains from one sample sequenced in a study of identical twins. TCRdb re-called the 5' RACE reads with MiXCR, one entry per CDR3 protein. This table holds just over 500,000 distinct CDR3 sequences, 22% found once. These same records also appear under a second study, on T cells expressing NK-cell markers.

Source material: CD4+ T cells sorted from blood. The receptors stem from a woman between 18 and 29 years old in good health.

This clonotype has just a few counts. This chain links TRBV20-1 with TRBJ1-5; a weak D match, TRBD1 (5 bases). CDR1 DFQATT and CDR2 SNEGSKA come from the germline V gene (reference sequence). CDR3 size: 16 residues. Deletions cut 0 bases from V and 0 bases from J, with 12 bases between. CDR3 amino acids: CSARDPGGGSNQPQHF. CDR3 DNA sequence: TGCAGTGCTAGAGATCCGGGGGGGGGTAGCAATCAGCCCCAGCATTTT.

This clonotype occurred a few times. The chain employs TRBV5-1 and TRBJ1-4, with unresolved D. CDR3 length: 15 residues. V lost 1 base to trimming and J lost 8 bases, with 15 bases between them. Germline V gene lookup returns CDR1 SGHRS and CDR2 YFSETQ. CDR3 DNA: TGCGCCAGCAGCTTGATCGGTCAGCGCAGCGAAAAACTGTTTTTT. Amino acid sequence: CASSLIGQRSEKLFF.

In its sample, this clonotype was seen a few times. The chain is built from TRBV20-1 and TRBJ2-4, with 13 positions matching TRBD2. CDR1 is DFQATT, CDR2 SNEGSKA, per germline (reference sequence). The CDR3 is 18 amino acids. V lost 1 base, J lost 2 bases, and 8 bases stayed unmatched. The CDR3 coding sequence is TGCAGTGCTAGAGTCGAGACTAGCGGGAGGTCCCCCAAAAACATTCAGTACTTC. It encodes CSARVETSGRSPKNIQYF.

This clonotype was seen only a few times. The chain has TRBV7-9 and TRBJ1-1; TRBD1 aligns across 7 bases. Germline trimming cut 5 bases from V and 11 bases from J; bases unmatched to any gene: 11. This CDR3 comprises 13 residues. Germline CDR1 reads SEHNR; CDR2 reads FQNEAQ (reference sequence). The CDR3 DNA follows: TGTGCCAGCAGCCCGGAGACTGAGGGGGCTGCTTTCTTT. Translating gives CASSPETEGAAFF.

The V gene is TRBV3-1, the J gene TRBJ2-7; D is undetermined. CDR3 length: 14 residues. Germline CDR1 and CDR2: LGHDT and YNNKEL (reference sequence). The V and J ends lost 0 bases and 10 bases respectively, with 16 bases between them. CDR3 amino acids: CASSQEISRSAQYF. CDR3 nucleotide sequence: TGTGCCAGCAGCCAAGAAATTTCCCGAAGCGCACAGTACTTC.

This chain connects TRBV5-5 to TRBJ2-1; 12 positions match TRBD2. The CDR3 is 16 residues long. The trim removed 0 bases at V and 8 bases at J, leaving 6 bases unmatched. The germline V gene encodes CDR1 SGHKS and CDR2 YYEKEE (reference sequence). Written as DNA, the CDR3 is TGTGCCAGCAGCTTGGTCAGGACTAGCGGGACCGATGAGCAGTTCTTC. Translation: CASSLVRTSGTDEQFF. The full variable domain, with the rest looked up from reference TRBV5-5 and TRBJ2-1, is DAGVTQSPTHLIKTRGQQVTLRCSPISGHKSVSWYQQVLGQGPQFIFQYYEKEERGRGNFPDRFSARQFPNYSSELNVNALLLGDSALYLCASSLVRTSGTDEQFFGPGTRLTVL.

This chain links TRBV5-1 with TRBJ2-7; maybe TRBD2 (6 bases). The length of the CDR3 is 15 residues. Trimming left V 1 base short and J 0 bases short, with 11 bases between. CDR1 and CDR2 (germline): SGHRS, YFSETQ. This CDR3 reads CASSLLAVSSYEQYF. The CDR3 DNA follows: TGCGCCAGCAGCTTGTTAGCGGTGAGCTCCTACGAGCAGTACTTC.

This clonotype was seen more than once but under ten times. V usage is TRBV5-8 and J usage is TRBJ1-5, with 9 bases matching TRBD1. CDR1 and CDR2 (germline): SGHTS, YDEGEE. The CDR3 spans 15 residues. J was trimmed by 6 bases and V by 4 bases; bases with no gene match: 8. CDR3 region: CASSTGQGRRQPQHF. Here the CDR3 DNA reads TGTGCCAGCAGCACGGGACAGGGAAGGCGTCAGCCCCAGCATTTT. Based on the CDR3 plus reference TRBV5-8 and TRBJ1-5, the full variable domain is EAGVTQSPTHLIKTRGQQATLRCSPISGHTSVYWYQQALGLGLQFLLWYDEGEERNRGNFPPRFSGRQFPNYSSELNVNALELEDSALYLCASSTGQGRRQPQHFGDGTRLSIL.

This clonotype was counted only a few times. The rearrangement links TRBV4-2 to TRBJ2-3; TRBD2 matches 9 bases. The CDR3 runs 19 residues. Germline V gives CDR1 LGHNA, CDR2 YNFKEQ. V trimming: 4 bases; J trimming: 1 base; junction bases outside the gene matches: 15. CDR3 loop: CASSRAGGGAGGRTDTQYF. CDR3 DNA sequence: TGTGCCAGCAGCCGGGCGGGTGGGGGAGCGGGAGGCCGCACAGATACGCAGTATTTT.

This clonotype was counted at least ten times. J is TRBJ2-3 and V is TRBV5-1; D remains unclear. The CDR3 contains 12 residues. Germline values: CDR1 SGHRS, CDR2 YFSETQ. Trimming stripped 7 bases from V and 3 bases from J, with 9 bases between. Here the CDR3 reads CASRLGTDTQYF. The CDR3 DNA is TGCGCCAGCCGACTTGGGACAGATACGCAGTATTTT.

This clonotype was picked up a small number of times. V gene TRBV14 combines with J gene TRBJ2-7; D gene ambiguous. Germline-derived CDR1 and CDR2 are SGHDN and FVKESK. The CDR3 totals 13 residues. Trimming removed 4 bases from V and 1 base from J, with 8 bases in between. CDR3 coding DNA: TGTGCCAGCAGCCCACAGATATCCTACGAGCAGTACTTC. Its translation: CASSPQISYEQYF.

This clonotype came up a few times. V and J are TRBV20-1 and TRBJ1-1; D not resolved. The CDR3 runs 12 residues. Germline V gene lookup returns CDR1 DFQATT and CDR2 SNEGSKA (reference sequence). The ends were cut back, 6 bases at V and 2 bases at J, with 10 bases in the middle. CDR3 amino acids: CSASESNTEAFF. The CDR3 bases are TGCAGTGCAAGCGAGAGTAACACTGAAGCTTTCTTT.

There are a few counts of this clonotype. The chain has TRBV4-1 and TRBJ2-1; a possible D gene is TRBD2 (6 bases). The CDR3 sequence is 14 residues long. Germline-derived CDR1 and CDR2 are MGHRA and YSYEKL. V lost 2 bases, J lost 2 bases, and 7 bases lay in between. The CDR3 sequence: CASSQRTTYNEQFF. As DNA, the CDR3 is TGCGCCAGCAGCCAACGGACTACCTACAATGAGCAGTTCTTC.

This clonotype appeared many times. This sequence joins TRBV20-1 and TRBJ2-7, with D unclear. The V and J ends lost 2 bases and 3 bases respectively, with 8 bases between them. Germline CDR1 reads DFQATT; CDR2 reads SNEGSKA (reference sequence). This CDR3 region has 12 residues. CDR3 nucleotides: TGCAGTGCTAGACCATCTAGCTACGAGCAGTACTTC. Translating it yields CSARPSSYEQYF.

This clonotype was picked up a small number of times. This chain connects TRBV18 to TRBJ2-7; 10 bases align to TRBD1. Germline V gives CDR1 KGHSH, CDR2 LQKENI. CDR3 length: 15 residues. Losses at the gene ends were 3 bases for V and 0 bases for J; bases not matched to a gene: 2. The CDR3 spells CASSPGQGSSYEQYF. The CDR3 DNA is TGTGCCAGCTCACCGGGACAGGGGAGCTCCTACGAGCAGTACTTC.

The rearrangement uses TRBV9 and TRBJ2-2; D remains unclear. V lost 0 bases to trimming and J lost 1 base, with 4 bases between them. CDR1 is SGDLS and CDR2 is YYNGEE in the germline V gene. CDR3 length: 14 residues. The CDR3 is CASSVVRNTGELFF. DNA of the CDR3: TGTGCCAGCAGCGTAGTAAGGAACACCGGGGAGCTGTTTTTT. The variable domain in full, completed from reference TRBV9 and TRBJ2-2, reads DSGVTQTPKHLITATGQRVTLRCSPRSGDLSVYWYQQSLDQGLQFLIQYYNGEERAKGNILERFSAQQFPDLHSELNLSSLELGDSALYFCASSVVRNTGELFFGEGSRLTVL.

On this clonotype: A junction boundary mismatches the germline segment, possibly from a read error. This chain joins TRBV6-1 and TRBJ2-7; 7 bases align to TRBD1. Germline CDR1 MNHNS, CDR2 SASEGT. The CDR3 has 14 residues. The CDR3 is CASSSTHRGPGEDF. The CDR3 DNA follows: TGTGCCAGCAGCTCGACTCACAGGGGCCCCGGAGAGGACTTC.

This clonotype has a handful of counts. The V gene is TRBV6-2 or TRBV6-3, the J gene TRBJ1-5, with 7 bases fitting TRBD1. Per germline, CDR1 MNHEY and CDR2 SVGEGT. The J segment lost 0 bases and the V segment lost 10 bases, leaving 15 bases of the junction unmatched. The CDR3 extends over 17 amino acids. The CDR3 DNA reads TGTGCCACCTGGGGACCGACAGGGCCTGATAGCAATCAGCCCCAGCATTTT. Amino acid sequence: CATWGPTGPDSNQPQHF.

The chain uses TRBV12-3 or TRBV12-4 and TRBJ2-3; 7 nucleotides line up with TRBD2. The CDR3 has 16 residues. V dropped 1 base and J dropped 2; count of bases not matched to a gene: 6. The DNA of the CDR3 is TGTGCCAGCAGTTTAGGGGCGGGGGTGGCCACAGATACGCAGTATTTT. It translates to CASSLGAGVATDTQYF.

This clonotype was seen a handful of times. This chain connects TRBV12-3 or TRBV12-4 to TRBJ1-4; no clear D. There are 14 residues in the CDR3. Between the trimmed V and J ends, which lost 6 bases and 5 bases, there was a span of 13 bases. The CDR3 protein is CASRITGPNEKLFF. CDR3 DNA sequence: TGTGCCAGCAGGATAACTGGGCCAAATGAAAAACTGTTTTTT.

This clonotype was seen more than once but under ten times. CDR3 protein: CSARSLEFNEQFF. The DNA for the CDR3 is TGCAGTGCTAGGTCACTAGAATTTAATGAGCAGTTCTTC. The rearrangement joins TRBV20-1 to TRBJ2-1; tentatively, D is TRBD2 (5 bases). Germline lookup yields CDR1 DFQATT and CDR2 SNEGSKA (reference sequence). CDR3 length: 13 amino acids. V lost 3 bases and J lost 7, with 13 bases in between.

This sequence joins TRBV7-9 and TRBJ2-1; 11 nucleotides match TRBD2. The CDR3 extends over 16 amino acids. The junction had 8 bases not matched to a gene; V was cut back by 3 bases and J by 7 bases. CDR1 SEHNR and CDR2 FQNEAQ come from the germline V gene (reference sequence). The CDR3 is CASSLGYSSGGNEQFF. The CDR3 DNA sequence: TGTGCCAGCAGCTTGGGGTATTCTAGCGGGGGGAATGAGCAGTTCTTC.